The source of this TCR beta chain is a study of T-cell memory formation after mild COVID-19. Across the whole study: TCR clusters were largely donor specific. Study results and limitations: Researchers found some responding clones in pre-infection memory, a sign that cross-reactive memory joined. Nothing showed for sure that second-wave clones peaking on day 37 were SARS-CoV-2 specific. From day 15 to 85, contracting clones were balanced between CD4 and CD8, whereas later expanders leaned toward CD4+.

MiXCR, applied by TCRdb to the 5' RACE reads, yields one record per CDR3 protein. The table lists 550,000 to 700,000 distinct CDR3 sequences, 17% of them singletons, with roughly 7.7% in the top ten. This clonotype has only a few counts. The target antigen is unknown. The germline V and J ends were trimmed by 1 base and 3 bases, with 9 bases remaining between them. Germline lookup yields CDR1 MGHDK and CDR2 SYGVNS. The CDR3 sequence is 14 residues long. The chain combines TRBV25-1 with TRBJ1-1, with D maybe TRBD1 (5 bases). The sequence was obtained from an adult woman who had mild COVID-19 (a few samples of this study predate the infection). Cell type and time point are not known. Sequencing used PBMCs or a T cell subset sorted from them (not recorded which). CDR3 sequence: CASSELKTDTEAFF. Written as DNA, the CDR3 is TGTGCCAGCAGTGAATTAAAGACAGACACTGAAGCTTTCTTT.